Sequencing of this T cell receptor beta chain was carried out in a study of blood T cell repertoires in COVID-19. The CDR3 length is 15 residues. Germline V CDR1 and CDR2: SGHNT, YYREEE (reference sequence). Trimming took 5 bases from V and 8 from J; bases not matched to a gene: 9. This table comes from immunoSEQ multiplex PCR, and its TCRdb copy is limited to in-frame clones, with some not included. The data show some 25,000 clones, about 92% seen once. The sequence was collected from a human donor in a cohort sampled during active COVID-19. The chain joins TRBV5-4 to TRBJ2-1; the match to TRBD2 covers 11 bases. The material sequenced was peripheral blood. CDR3 nucleotide sequence: TGTGCCAGCAGTCCGGCTAGCGGGAGGCAAGATGAGCAGTTCTTC. Its translation: CASSPASGRQDEQFF.